A single sample gave rise to the 22 T cell receptor beta chains below, sequenced in a study of cytomegalovirus exposure and HLA in healthy donors. With 60 Vbeta and 13 Jbeta primers, the PCR was carried out. Assay: immunoSEQ multiplex PCR; the TCRdb copy retains only in-frame clones and omits some. The sample lists around 100,000 clones, more than 75% occurring once. The source material was PBMCs. These receptors all stem from a woman aged 40 to 50 in good health and CMV-seronegative.

The chain links TRBV18 to TRBJ2-1; 10 nucleotides align to TRBD2. V dropped 3 bases and J dropped 2; count of bases not matched to a gene: 1. Germline V gene data show CDR1 as KGHSH and CDR2 as LQKENI. This CDR3 is 15 amino acids long. The CDR3 here is CASSPLAGAYNEQFF. DNA of the CDR3: TGTGCCAGCTCACCCCTAGCGGGAGCCTACAATGAGCAGTTCTTC.

This clone was recorded only once. The chain joins TRBV2 to TRBJ1-1; TRBD1 matches 7 bases. Germline V gene data show CDR1 as SNHLY and CDR2 as FYNNEI. This CDR3 is built from 13 residues. J was trimmed by 3 bases and V by 6 bases; bases with no gene match: 4. CDR3 bases: TGTGCCAGCAGCCGACAGGGTTACACTGAAGCTTTCTTT. Its translation is CASSRQGYTEAFF.

The CDR3 loop is CAMAPPLSPWVEQFF. CDR3 DNA sequence: TGTGCCATGGCACCGCCACTTAGCCCTTGGGTTGAGCAGTTCTTC. This chain links TRBV5-4 with TRBJ2-1, with D unresolved. This CDR3 region has 15 residues. The V and J ends lost 9 bases and 9 bases respectively, with 25 bases between them. The germline V gene encodes CDR1 SGHNT and CDR2 YYREEE (reference sequence).

The chain joins TRBV25-1 to TRBJ1-5; 10 nucleotides match TRBD1. Germline V gene data show CDR1 as MGHDK and CDR2 as SYGVNS. CDR3 length equals 17 residues. V dropped 4 bases and J dropped 4; count of bases not matched to a gene: 10. The CDR3 region is CASSGGQGSVANQPQHF. DNA of the CDR3: TGTGCCAGCAGTGGGGGACAGGGGAGCGTTGCAAATCAGCCCCAGCATTTT.

The gene calls are TRBV27 and TRBJ1-5; D perhaps matches TRBD1 (5 bases). Trimming removed 3 bases at V and 6 bases at J, with 12 bases between. The CDR3 is 14 amino acids. Germline V gives CDR1 MNHEY, CDR2 SMNVEV (reference sequence). This chain's CDR3 is CASSLARAGQPQHF. DNA of the CDR3: TGTGCCAGCAGTTTGGCCAGGGCCGGTCAGCCCCAGCATTTT.

This clone was counted only a few times. This chain links TRBV7-2 with TRBJ2-7, with D uncertain. Germline values: CDR1 SGHTA, CDR2 FQGNSA. The CDR3 loop spans 12 amino acids. The V end was cut by 5 bases, the J end by 6 bases, with 11 bases between. CDR3 sequence reads: CASSATAREQYF. The DNA of the CDR3 is TGTGCCAGCAGCGCAACAGCCCGCGAGCAGTACTTC.

The rearrangement links TRBV5-4 to TRBJ2-3; 10 nucleotides agree with TRBD2. CDR1 and CDR2 from the germline V gene are SGHNT and YYREEE (reference sequence). V shed 7 bases, J shed 0 bases, and the junction held 8 bases outside the gene matches. CDR3 length equals 16 residues. The CDR3 DNA is TGTGCCAGCGGCCTGGGACTAGCGAGAAGCACAGATACGCAGTATTTT. Protein sequence: CASGLGLARSTDTQYF.

This chain joins TRBV7-2 and TRBJ1-2; TRBD1 matches 10 bases. With 1 base clipped from V and 6 bases from J, the junction kept 11 bases outside the gene matches. The CDR3 spans 17 residues. From germline, CDR1 is SGHTA and CDR2 FQGNSA. The CDR3: CASSLVGTGAKANGYTF. CDR3 bases: TGTGCCAGCAGCTTAGTTGGGACAGGGGCTAAGGCAAATGGCTACACCTTC.

This chain joins TRBV18 and TRBJ2-7; 7 nucleotides agree with TRBD2. CDR3 length: 13 amino acids. After removal of 3 bases from V and 5 bases from J, the junction contained 4 bases not matched to a gene. The germline V gene has CDR1 KGHSH and CDR2 LQKENI. As DNA, the CDR3 is TGTGCCAGCTCACCTCCGACTAGCAACGAGCAGTACTTC. Translating gives CASSPPTSNEQYF.

The chain combines TRBV9 with TRBJ2-2; 8 bases line up with TRBD1. The CDR3 length is 13 residues. Germline-derived CDR1 and CDR2 are SGDLS and YYNGEE. Trimming removed 3 bases from V and 8 bases from J; junction bases left unmatched: 3. The CDR3 DNA is TGTGCCAGCAGCGGGACAGGGTTTGGGGAGCTGTTTTTT. Protein product: CASSGTGFGELFF.

This chain uses TRBV5-4 with TRBJ2-7, with D perhaps TRBD1 (6 bases). This CDR3 has 16 amino acids. Germline assignment: CDR1 SGHNT and CDR2 YYREEE (reference sequence). V lost 3 bases and J 1 base, leaving 17 bases between the germline ends. The chain's CDR3 is CASSSARNRDSYEQYF. CDR3 coding DNA: TGTGCCAGCAGCTCCGCCAGAAACAGGGATTCCTACGAGCAGTACTTC.

The rearrangement joins TRBV5-4 to TRBJ2-1, with 12 nucleotides matching TRBD2. J was trimmed by 10 bases and V by 4 bases; bases with no gene match: 3. The germline gives CDR1 SGHNT, CDR2 YYREEE (reference sequence). The CDR3 contains 13 residues. CDR3 coding DNA: TGTGCCAGCAGCGTGCTAGCGGGAGGGGAGCAGTTCTTC. It is translated as CASSVLAGGEQFF.

This clone appeared a few times. This chain uses TRBV7-2 with TRBJ2-1; 11 bases line up with TRBD2. CDR1 is SGHTA, CDR2 FQGNSA, per germline. The CDR3 extends over 16 amino acids. Trimming at V came to 3 bases and at J to 2 bases, leaving 3 bases not matched to a gene. The CDR3: CASSLKTSGTYNEQFF. The CDR3 DNA reads TGTGCCAGCAGCTTGAAGACTAGCGGGACCTACAATGAGCAGTTCTTC. Variable domain in full (rest from reference TRBV7-2 and TRBJ2-1): GAGVSQSPSNKVTEKGKDVELRCDPISGHTALYWYRQSLGQGLEFLIYFQGNSAPDKSGLPSDRFSAERTGGSVSTLTIQRTQQEDSAVYLCASSLKTSGTYNEQFFGPGTRLTVL.

This clone has just a few counts. The gene calls are TRBV27 and TRBJ2-7; 9 bases map to TRBD1. Germline values: CDR1 MNHEY, CDR2 SMNVEV (reference sequence). CDR3 size: 13 residues. V was clipped by 6 bases and J by 3 bases; unmatched bases: 3. For the CDR3, the DNA is TGTGCCAGCAGGACGGGACAGGGCTACGAGCAGTACTTC. Encoded protein: CASRTGQGYEQYF.

The table lists this clone with many counts. The V and J genes are TRBV6-1 and TRBJ2-6; D perhaps matches TRBD2 (6 bases). Germline V lookup: CDR1 MNHNS, CDR2 SASEGT. V was shortened by 6 bases and J by 1 base, with 10 bases between the two germline ends. The CDR3 extends over 15 amino acids. In DNA form, the CDR3 reads TGTGCCAGCAGAGCGGGTGGTTCTGGGGCCAACGTCCTGACTTTC. It translates to CASRAGGSGANVLTF.

This clone appeared a few times. The V call is TRBV27, the J call TRBJ2-2, with 8 bases lining up with TRBD1. The CDR3 has 15 amino acids. Per the germline V gene, CDR1 is MNHEY and CDR2 is SMNVEV (reference sequence). The V segment lost 6 bases and the J segment 5 bases; nucleotides outside the gene matches: 8. CDR3 region: CASRNTGGRTGELFF. DNA for the CDR3: TGTGCCAGCAGGAACACAGGGGGAAGGACCGGGGAGCTGTTTTTT.

The J gene is TRBJ1-2, the V gene TRBV6-6; 11 nucleotides align to TRBD1. CDR1 is MNHNY, CDR2 SVGAGI, per germline (reference sequence). The CDR3 is 14 amino acids. J was trimmed by 9 bases and V by 5 bases; bases with no gene match: 8. The CDR3 sequence: CASSTDRGRDSYTF. CDR3 sequence (DNA): TGTGCCAGCAGTACGGACAGGGGGCGTGATAGCTACACCTTC.

The rearrangement links TRBV7-9 to TRBJ2-7, with 7 bases fitting TRBD1. The CDR3 is 14 amino acids. Germline V gives CDR1 SEHNR, CDR2 FQNEAQ (reference sequence). After removal of 5 bases from V and 2 bases from J, the junction contained 6 bases not matched to a gene. The DNA for the CDR3 is TGTGCCAGCAGCCAGGGGACAGCTGCCTACGAGCAGTACTTC. Residues: CASSQGTAAYEQYF.

This clone came up once. The gene calls are TRBV5-1 and TRBJ2-1; TRBD2 might be the D (6 bases). Trimming stripped 10 bases from V and 0 bases from J, with 11 bases between. This CDR3 comprises 13 residues. Looked up from germline, CDR1 is SGHRS and CDR2 is YFSETQ. This chain's CDR3 is CARGLSSYNEQFF. Here the CDR3 DNA reads TGCGCCCGCGGACTAAGCTCCTACAATGAGCAGTTCTTC.

V and J are TRBV15 and TRBJ1-4, with TRBD1 matching over 7 bases. CDR3 size: 15 residues. The trim removed 5 bases at V and 4 bases at J, leaving 7 bases unmatched. Germline assignment: CDR1 LNHNV and CDR2 YYDKDF (reference sequence). The CDR3 spells CATSGQARSNEKLFF. CDR3 sequence (DNA): TGTGCCACCAGCGGACAGGCAAGGAGTAATGAAAAACTGTTTTTT.

The rearrangement joins TRBV19 to TRBJ1-5; D uncertain. In germline, CDR1 is LNHDA, CDR2 SQIVND (reference sequence). This CDR3 spans 12 amino acids. Trimming pared 3 bases from V and 7 bases from J, leaving 7 bases between. CDR3 loop: CASSIMGQPQHF. The CDR3 nucleotides read TGTGCCAGTAGTATTATGGGCCAGCCCCAGCATTTT.

The chain employs TRBV5-4 and TRBJ1-3; unclear D gene. Trimming took 0 bases from V and 0 from J, leaving 7 bases between them. Germline CDR1 is SGHNT and CDR2 is YYREEE (reference sequence). This CDR3 region has 15 residues. CDR3 coding DNA: TGTGCCAGCAGCTTGGGTACCTACTCTGGAAACACCATATATTTT. Amino acid sequence: CASSLGTYSGNTIYF.